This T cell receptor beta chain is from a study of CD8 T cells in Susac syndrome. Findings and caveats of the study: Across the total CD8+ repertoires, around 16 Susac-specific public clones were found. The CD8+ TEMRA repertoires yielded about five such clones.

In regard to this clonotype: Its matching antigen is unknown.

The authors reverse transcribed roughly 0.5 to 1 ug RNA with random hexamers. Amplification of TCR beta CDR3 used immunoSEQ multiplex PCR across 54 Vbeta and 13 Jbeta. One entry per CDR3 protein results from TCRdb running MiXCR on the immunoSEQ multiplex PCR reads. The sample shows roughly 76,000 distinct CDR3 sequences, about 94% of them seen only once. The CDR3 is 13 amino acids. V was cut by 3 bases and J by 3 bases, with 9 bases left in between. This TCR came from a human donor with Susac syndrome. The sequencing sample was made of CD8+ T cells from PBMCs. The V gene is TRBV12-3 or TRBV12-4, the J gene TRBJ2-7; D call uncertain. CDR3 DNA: TGTGCCAGCAGTTTGCGACGGAGCTACGAGCAGTACTTC. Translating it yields CASSLRRSYEQYF.